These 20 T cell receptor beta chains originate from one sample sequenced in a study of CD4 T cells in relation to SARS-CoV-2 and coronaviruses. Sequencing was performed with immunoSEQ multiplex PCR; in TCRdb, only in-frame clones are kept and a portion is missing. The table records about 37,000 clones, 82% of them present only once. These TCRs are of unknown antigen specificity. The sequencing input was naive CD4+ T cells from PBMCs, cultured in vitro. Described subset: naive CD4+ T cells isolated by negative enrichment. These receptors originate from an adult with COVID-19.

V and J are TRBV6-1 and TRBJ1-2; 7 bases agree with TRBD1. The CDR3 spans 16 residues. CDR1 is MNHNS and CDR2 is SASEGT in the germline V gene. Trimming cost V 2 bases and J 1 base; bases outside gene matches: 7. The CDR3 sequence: CASSELGTEINYGYTF. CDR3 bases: TGTGCCAGCAGTGAATTGGGGACAGAGATTAACTATGGCTACACCTTC.

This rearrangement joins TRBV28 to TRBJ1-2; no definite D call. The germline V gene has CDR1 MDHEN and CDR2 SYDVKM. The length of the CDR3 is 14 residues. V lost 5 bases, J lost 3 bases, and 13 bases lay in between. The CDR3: CASSGPNSHYGYTF. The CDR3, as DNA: TGTGCCAGCAGTGGCCCTAACAGCCACTATGGCTACACCTTC.

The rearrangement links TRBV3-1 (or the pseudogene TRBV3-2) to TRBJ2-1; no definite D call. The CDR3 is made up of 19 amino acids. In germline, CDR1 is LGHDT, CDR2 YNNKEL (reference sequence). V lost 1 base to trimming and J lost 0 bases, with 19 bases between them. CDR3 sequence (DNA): TGTGCCAGCAGCCAAGGCACGATACCTGGGTGGGACTCCTACAATGAGCAGTTCTTC. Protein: CASSQGTIPGWDSYNEQFF.

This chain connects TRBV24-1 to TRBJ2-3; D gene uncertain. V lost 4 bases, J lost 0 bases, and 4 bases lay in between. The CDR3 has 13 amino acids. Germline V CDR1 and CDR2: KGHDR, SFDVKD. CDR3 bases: TGTGCCACCAGTGACGGAAGCACAGATACGCAGTATTTT. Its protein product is CATSDGSTDTQYF.

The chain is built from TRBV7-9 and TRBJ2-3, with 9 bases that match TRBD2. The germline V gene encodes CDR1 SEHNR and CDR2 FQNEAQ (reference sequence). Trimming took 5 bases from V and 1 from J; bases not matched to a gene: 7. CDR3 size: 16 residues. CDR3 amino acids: CASSPRAGGRTDTQYF. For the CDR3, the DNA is TGTGCCAGCAGCCCTAGGGCGGGAGGGCGCACAGATACGCAGTATTTT.

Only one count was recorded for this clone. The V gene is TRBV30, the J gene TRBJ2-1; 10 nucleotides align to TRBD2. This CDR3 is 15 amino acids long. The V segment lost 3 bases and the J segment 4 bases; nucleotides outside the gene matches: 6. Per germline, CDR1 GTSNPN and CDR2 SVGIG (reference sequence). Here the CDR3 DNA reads TGTGCCTGGAGACTTAGCGGGGGGCCTTACAATGAGCAGTTCTTC. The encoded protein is CAWRLSGGPYNEQFF.

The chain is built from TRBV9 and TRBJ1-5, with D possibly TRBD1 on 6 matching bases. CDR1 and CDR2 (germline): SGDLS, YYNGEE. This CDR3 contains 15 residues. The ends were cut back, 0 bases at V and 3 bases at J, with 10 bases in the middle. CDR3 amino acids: CASSVDGQSNQPQHF. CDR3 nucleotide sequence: TGTGCCAGCAGCGTAGACGGACAGTCCAATCAGCCCCAGCATTTT. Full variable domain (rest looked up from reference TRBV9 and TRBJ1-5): DSGVTQTPKHLITATGQRVTLRCSPRSGDLSVYWYQQSLDQGLQFLIQYYNGEERAKGNILERFSAQQFPDLHSELNLSSLELGDSALYFCASSVDGQSNQPQHFGDGTRLSIL.

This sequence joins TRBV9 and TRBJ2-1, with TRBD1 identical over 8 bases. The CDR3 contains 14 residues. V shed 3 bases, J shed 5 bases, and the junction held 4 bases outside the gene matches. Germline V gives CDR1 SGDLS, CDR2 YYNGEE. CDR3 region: CASSGHRGDNEQFF. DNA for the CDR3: TGTGCCAGCAGCGGTCACAGGGGGGACAATGAGCAGTTCTTC.

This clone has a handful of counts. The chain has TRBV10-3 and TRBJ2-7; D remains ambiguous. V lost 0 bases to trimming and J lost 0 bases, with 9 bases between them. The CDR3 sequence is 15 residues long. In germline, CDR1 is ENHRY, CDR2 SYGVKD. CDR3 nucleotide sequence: TGTGCCATCAGTGAGTCGCGGCGGAGCTCCTACGAGCAGTACTTC. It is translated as CAISESRRSSYEQYF.

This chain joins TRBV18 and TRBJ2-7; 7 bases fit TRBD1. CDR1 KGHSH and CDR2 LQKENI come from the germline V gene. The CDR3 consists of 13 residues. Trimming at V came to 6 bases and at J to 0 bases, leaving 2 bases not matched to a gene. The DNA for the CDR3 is TGTGCCAGCTCCGGGACAGTCTCCTACGAGCAGTACTTC. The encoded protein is CASSGTVSYEQYF.

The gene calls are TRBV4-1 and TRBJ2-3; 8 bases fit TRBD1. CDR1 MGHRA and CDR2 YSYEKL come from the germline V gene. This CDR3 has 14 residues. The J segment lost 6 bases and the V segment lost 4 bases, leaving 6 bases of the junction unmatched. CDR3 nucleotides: TGCGCCAGCAGCCGGGGCAGGGGGCCGGATACGCAGTATTTT. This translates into CASSRGRGPDTQYF.

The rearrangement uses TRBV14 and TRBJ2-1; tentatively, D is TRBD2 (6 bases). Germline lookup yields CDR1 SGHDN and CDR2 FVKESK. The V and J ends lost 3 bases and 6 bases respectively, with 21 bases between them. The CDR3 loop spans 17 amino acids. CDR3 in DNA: TGTGCCAGCAGCCAGCCCCGGAGACTAGGACTGGTCAATGAGCAGTTCTTC. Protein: CASSQPRRLGLVNEQFF.

The CDR3 DNA reads as TGCGCCAGCAGCTTGGAGAGCCCTGTAGGCACTGAAGCTTTCTTT. Its translation: CASSLESPVGTEAFF. J is TRBJ1-1 and V is TRBV5-1; the D is unclear. Germline CDR1 and CDR2: SGHRS and YFSETQ. V lost 0 bases to trimming and J lost 4 bases, with 13 bases between them. This CDR3 comprises 15 residues. The whole variable domain, filled in from reference TRBV5-1 and TRBJ1-1, reads KAGVTQTPRYLIKTRGQQVTLSCSPISGHRSVSWYQQTPGQGLQFLFEYFSETQRNKGNFPGRFSGRQFSNSRSEMNVSTLELGDSALYLCASSLESPVGTEAFFGQGTRLTVV.

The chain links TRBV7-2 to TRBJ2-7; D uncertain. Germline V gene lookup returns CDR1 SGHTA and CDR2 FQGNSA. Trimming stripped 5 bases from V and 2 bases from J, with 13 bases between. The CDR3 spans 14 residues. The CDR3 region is CASSLPMVPYEQYF. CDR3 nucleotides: TGTGCCAGCAGCCTCCCAATGGTCCCCTACGAGCAGTACTTC.

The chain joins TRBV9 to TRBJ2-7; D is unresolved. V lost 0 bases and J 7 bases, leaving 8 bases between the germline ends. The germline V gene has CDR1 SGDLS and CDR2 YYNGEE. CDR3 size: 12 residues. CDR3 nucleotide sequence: TGTGCCAGCAGCGTAGTAGGTGGGGAGCAGTACTTC. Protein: CASSVVGGEQYF.

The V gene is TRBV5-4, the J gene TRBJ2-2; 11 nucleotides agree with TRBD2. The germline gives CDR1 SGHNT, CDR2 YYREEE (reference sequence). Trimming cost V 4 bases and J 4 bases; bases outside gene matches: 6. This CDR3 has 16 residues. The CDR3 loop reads CASSPGLAERTGELFF. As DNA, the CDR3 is TGTGCCAGCAGCCCGGGACTAGCGGAACGCACCGGGGAGCTGTTTTTT.

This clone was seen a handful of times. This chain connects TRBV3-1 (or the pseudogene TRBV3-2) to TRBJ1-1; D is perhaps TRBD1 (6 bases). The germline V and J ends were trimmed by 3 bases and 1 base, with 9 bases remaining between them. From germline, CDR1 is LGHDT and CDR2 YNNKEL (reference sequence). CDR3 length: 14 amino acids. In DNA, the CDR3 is TGTGCCAGCAGCCAGGGACAAACGAACACTGAAGCTTTCTTT. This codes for CASSQGQTNTEAFF.

The CDR3 DNA follows: TGTGCCTGGAGTGATATAGTTGATACGCAGTATTTT. This sequence encodes CAWSDIVDTQYF. The genes are TRBV30 and TRBJ2-3; no clear D gene. This CDR3 region has 12 residues. The germline V gene has CDR1 GTSNPN and CDR2 SVGIG (reference sequence). Trimming removed 1 base at V and 6 bases at J, with 8 bases between.

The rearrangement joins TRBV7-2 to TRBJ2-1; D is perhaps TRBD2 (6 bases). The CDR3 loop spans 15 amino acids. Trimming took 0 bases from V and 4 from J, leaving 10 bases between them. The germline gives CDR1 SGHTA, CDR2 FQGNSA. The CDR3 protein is CASSLAGLPYNEQFF. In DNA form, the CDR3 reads TGTGCCAGCAGCTTAGCCGGACTACCGTACAATGAGCAGTTCTTC.

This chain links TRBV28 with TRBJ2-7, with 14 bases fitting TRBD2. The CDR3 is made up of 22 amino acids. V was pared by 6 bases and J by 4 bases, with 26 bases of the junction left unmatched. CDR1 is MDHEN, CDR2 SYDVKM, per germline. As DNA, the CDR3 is TGTGCCAGCAGGAATTGGGGGGGTTGGGGACTAGCGGGAGAGGGTCGCGGATACGAGCAGTACTTC. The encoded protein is CASRNWGGWGLAGEGRGYEQYF.